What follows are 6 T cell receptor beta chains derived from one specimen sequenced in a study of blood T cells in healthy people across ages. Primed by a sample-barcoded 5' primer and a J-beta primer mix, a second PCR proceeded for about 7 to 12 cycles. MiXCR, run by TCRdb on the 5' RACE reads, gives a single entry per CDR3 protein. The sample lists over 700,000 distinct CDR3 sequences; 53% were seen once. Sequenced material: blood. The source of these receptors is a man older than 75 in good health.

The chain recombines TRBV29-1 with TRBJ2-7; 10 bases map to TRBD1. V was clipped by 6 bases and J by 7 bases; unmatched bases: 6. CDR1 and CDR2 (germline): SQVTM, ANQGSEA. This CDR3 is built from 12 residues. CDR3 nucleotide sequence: TGCAGCGTCGGGACAGGGGTAGGAGAGCAGTACTTC. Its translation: CSVGTGVGEQYF.

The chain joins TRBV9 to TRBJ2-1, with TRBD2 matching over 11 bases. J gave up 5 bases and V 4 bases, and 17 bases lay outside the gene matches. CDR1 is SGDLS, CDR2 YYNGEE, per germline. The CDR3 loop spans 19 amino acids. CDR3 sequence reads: CASSPPGLAGGGDHNEQFF. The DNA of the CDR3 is TGTGCCAGCAGCCCCCCCGGACTAGCGGGCGGTGGGGACCACAATGAGCAGTTCTTC.

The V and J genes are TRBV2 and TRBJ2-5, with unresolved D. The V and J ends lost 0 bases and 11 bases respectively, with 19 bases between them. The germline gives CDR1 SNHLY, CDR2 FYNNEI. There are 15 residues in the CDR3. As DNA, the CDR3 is TGTGCCAGCAGTGAAGCGCTTGTAGGTTCCAATGAGCAGTACTTC. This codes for CASSEALVGSNEQYF. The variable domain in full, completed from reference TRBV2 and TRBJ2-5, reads EPEVTQTPSHQVTQMGQEVILRCVPISNHLYFYWYRQILGQKVEFLVSFYNNEISEKSEIFDDQFSVERPDGSNFTLKIRSTKLEDSAMYFCASSEALVGSNEQYFGPGTRLLVL.

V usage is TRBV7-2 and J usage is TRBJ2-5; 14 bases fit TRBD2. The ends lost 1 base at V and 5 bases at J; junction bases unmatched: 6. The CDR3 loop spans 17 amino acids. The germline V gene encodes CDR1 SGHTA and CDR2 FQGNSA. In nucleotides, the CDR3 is TGTGCCAGCAGCTTAGTTGGGACTAGCGGGAGCTCGGAGACCCAGTACTTC. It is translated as CASSLVGTSGSSETQYF.

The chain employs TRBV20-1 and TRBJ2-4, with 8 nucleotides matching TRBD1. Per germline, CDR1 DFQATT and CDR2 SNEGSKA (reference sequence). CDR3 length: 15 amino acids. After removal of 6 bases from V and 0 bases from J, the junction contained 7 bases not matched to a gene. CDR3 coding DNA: TGCAGTGCCAGACAGGGGACGGGAGCCAAAAACATTCAGTACTTC. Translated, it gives CSARQGTGAKNIQYF.

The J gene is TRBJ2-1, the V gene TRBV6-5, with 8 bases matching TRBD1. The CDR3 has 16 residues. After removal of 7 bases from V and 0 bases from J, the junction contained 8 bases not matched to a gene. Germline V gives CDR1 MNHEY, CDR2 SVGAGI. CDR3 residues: CASNWGQAPSYNEQFF. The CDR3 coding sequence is TGTGCCAGCAACTGGGGACAGGCCCCCTCCTACAATGAGCAGTTCTTC.